This T cell receptor beta chain was observed in a study of blood T cell repertoires in COVID-19. Study-level background: Sites across the United States, Italy and Spain contributed samples from acute and convalescent COVID-19. T cells, B-cell-depleted T cells, or PBMCs supplied cDNA or gDNA.

The CDR3 covers 16 residues. Trimming removed 2 bases at V and 0 bases at J, with 12 bases between. Germline loops: CDR1 SGHNT, CDR2 YYREEE (reference sequence). Libraries were prepared by immunoSEQ multiplex PCR; TCRdb keeps only in-frame clonotypes and omits some of them. The profile shows about 210,000 clones, roughly 86% of them singletons. The TCR originated in a woman in her thirties or forties with acute or convalescent COVID-19. Specimen: peripheral blood. V gene TRBV5-4 combines with J gene TRBJ2-1; D might be TRBD2 (7 bases). CDR3 sequence reads: CASSLGQRGSYNEQFF. The CDR3 DNA reads TGTGCCAGCAGCTTAGGACAGCGGGGCTCCTACAATGAGCAGTTCTTC.